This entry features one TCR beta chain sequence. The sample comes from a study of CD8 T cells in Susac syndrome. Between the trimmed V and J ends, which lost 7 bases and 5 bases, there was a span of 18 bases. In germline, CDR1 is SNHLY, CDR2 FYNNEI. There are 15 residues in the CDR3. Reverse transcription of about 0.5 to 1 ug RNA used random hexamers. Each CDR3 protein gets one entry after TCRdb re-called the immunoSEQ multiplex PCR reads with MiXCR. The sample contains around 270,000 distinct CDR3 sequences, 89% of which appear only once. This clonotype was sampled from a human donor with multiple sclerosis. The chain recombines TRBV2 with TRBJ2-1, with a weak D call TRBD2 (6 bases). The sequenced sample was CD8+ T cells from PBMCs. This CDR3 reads CASNRERSTNNEQFF. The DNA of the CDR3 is TGTGCCAGCAATCGGGAGCGATCAACCAACAATGAGCAGTTCTTC. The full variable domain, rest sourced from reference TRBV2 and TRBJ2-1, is EPEVTQTPSHQVTQMGQEVILRCVPISNHLYFYWYRQILGQKVEFLVSFYNNEISEKSEIFDDQFSVERPDGSNFTLKIRSTKLEDSAMYFCASNRERSTNNEQFFGPGTRLTVL.